A selection of T cell receptor beta chains follows, all from one sample in a study of cytomegalovirus exposure and HLA in healthy donors. The protocol was immunoSEQ multiplex PCR, while the TCRdb copy is restricted to in-frame clones and leaves out a portion. Among 100,000 to 140,000 clones listed, under 80% were seen once. Sequenced: PBMCs. The receptors shown here come from a woman aged 40 to 49 in good health and CMV-seropositive. Both conserved end residues are part of each CDR3. D genes are given only for firm matches. A row's size may be missing; if present it is once, few, many or a size class.

j_gene | d_gene | abundance | len | v_gene | CDR3nt | CDR3aa
TRBJ2-5 | - | - | 13 | TRBV6-1 | TGTGCCAGCAGTGTGGCAGGGTTGGAGACCCAGTACTTC | CASSVAGLETQYF
TRBJ2-7 | TRBD1 | - | 13 | TRBV7-3 | TGTGCCAGCAGCTTAAATCACAGGGGCGAGCAGTACTTC | CASSLNHRGEQYF
TRBJ1-2 | TRBD1 | - | 14 | TRBV5-3 | TGTGCCAGAAGCTTGGAGGGACAGAACTATGGCTACACCTTC | CARSLEGQNYGYTF
TRBJ1-4 | - | - | 15 | TRBV5-1 | TGCGCCAGCAGCTTGGCCGAGACCACGGGTGAAAAACTGTTTTTT | CASSLAETTGEKLFF
TRBJ1-1 | - | - | 10 | TRBV29-1 | TGCAGCGTTGATGCAGGGGAAGCTTTCTTT | CSVDAGEAFF
TRBJ1-1 | - | - | 14 | TRBV30 | TGTGCCTGGAGGTACAAGGGGAAGAACACTGAAGCTTTCTTT | CAWRYKGKNTEAFF
TRBJ2-2 | - | - | 15 | TRBV18 | TGTGCCAGCTCACCAAGCCCAGGGGACACCGGGGAGCTGTTTTTT | CASSPSPGDTGELFF
TRBJ1-1 | - | - | 13 | TRBV6-6 | TGTGCCAGCATAGAGGGCATGAACACTGAAGCTTTCTTT | CASIEGMNTEAFF
TRBJ1-4 | - | - | 15 | TRBV2 | TGTGCCAGCAGTCCCTTACTGGGTAAGGGGGAAAAACTGTTTTTT | CASSPLLGKGEKLFF
TRBJ1-2 | TRBD1 | - | 14 | TRBV11-2 | TGTGCCAGCAGCGGTCTGGACAGGGCGTTTGGCTACACCTTC | CASSGLDRAFGYTF
TRBJ2-7 | - | - | 16 | TRBV7-2 | TGTGCCAGCAGCTTAGTTTCGGGGGGCCAAGCCTACGAGCAGTACTTC | CASSLVSGGQAYEQYF
TRBJ1-5 | TRBD1 | - | 15 | TRBV2 | TGTGCCAGCAGTGGGGGACAGTATAGCAATCAGCCCCAGCATTTT | CASSGGQYSNQPQHF
TRBJ2-7 | - | - | 14 | TRBV5-5 | TGTGCCAGCAGCTTGGCGGTACGGGCCTACGAGCAGTACTTC | CASSLAVRAYEQYF
TRBJ2-3 | - | - | 13 | TRBV18 | TGTGCCAGCTCACCAACAGGTCCAGATACGCAGTATTTT | CASSPTGPDTQYF
TRBJ1-1 | TRBD1 | - | 16 | TRBV25-1 | TGTGCCAGCAGTGAAAGGACAGGCCATAGAAACACTGAAGCTTTCTTT | CASSERTGHRNTEAFF
TRBJ1-3 | - | - | 14 | TRBV6-5 | TGTGCCAGCAGTCCCCGGGACTCTGGAAACACCATATATTTT | CASSPRDSGNTIYF
TRBJ1-6 | TRBD1 | - | 14 | TRBV4-1 | TGCGCCTCCAGGGACAGCTCCTATAATTCACCCCTCCACTTT | CASRDSSYNSPLHF
TRBJ2-5 | - | few | 13 | TRBV5-1 | TGCGCCAGCAGATACGTCACTCAGGGGACCCAGTACTTC | CASRYVTQGTQYF
TRBJ1-4 | TRBD1 | - | 13 | TRBV7-2 | TGTGCCAGCACCCGGGACAGGTCTGAAAAACTGTTTTTT | CASTRDRSEKLFF
TRBJ1-1 | - | few | 14 | TRBV19 | TGTGCCAGTAGTCCAAAGACGCTAGGAGCCGAAGCTTTCTTT | CASSPKTLGAEAFF
TRBJ1-1 | - | many | 14 | TRBV7-2 | TGTGCCAGCAGCTTAGACAGATCGAACACTGAAGCTTTCTTT | CASSLDRSNTEAFF
TRBJ1-3 | - | few | 16 | TRBV4-2 | TGTGCCAGCAGCCAAGAGATGACTCTCTCTGGAAACACCATATATTTT | CASSQEMTLSGNTIYF
TRBJ1-2 | - | - | 10 | TRBV25-1 | TGTGCCAGCGGAGACTATGGCTACACCTTC | CASGDYGYTF
TRBJ1-1 | TRBD1 | - | 12 | TRBV7-2 | TGTGCCAGCAGCTGGGGACAGAAGGAAGCTTTCTTT | CASSWGQKEAFF
TRBJ2-1 | - | - | 17 | TRBV21-1 | TGTGCCAGCAGCAAAACCCTTCCTCCTAGCCCCTACAATGAGCAGTTCTTC | CASSKTLPPSPYNEQFF
TRBJ2-5 | TRBD1 | - | 14 | TRBV5-6 | TGTGCCAGCAGCTCGTGGACAGGGGAAGAGACCCAGTACTTC | CASSSWTGEETQYF
TRBJ1-2 | - | - | 13 | TRBV4-3 | TGCGCCAGCAGCCAAGGAGTGTTCTATGGCTACACCTTC | CASSQGVFYGYTF
TRBJ2-7 | TRBD2 | - | 14 | TRBV5-1 | TGCGCCAGCAGCTTGGCCAGCGGGGGTTACGAGCAGTACTTC | CASSLASGGYEQYF
TRBJ2-1 | TRBD2 | - | 15 | TRBV29-1 | TGCAGCGTAAAAGCGGGGGGCCACCGTCTCAATGAGCAGTTCTTC | CSVKAGGHRLNEQFF
TRBJ1-2 | TRBD1 | once | 16 | TRBV7-2 | TGTGCCAGCAGCTTAGACTTTACAGGGGGCGGCTATGGCTACACCTTC | CASSLDFTGGGYGYTF
TRBJ1-5 | - | - | 15 | TRBV6-1 | TGTGCCAGCACTAACACAGGGATCGTCAATCAGCCCCAGCATTTT | CASTNTGIVNQPQHF
TRBJ2-2 | - | - | 14 | TRBV4-1 | TGCGCCAGCAGCCAAGAGGAGAGGCGCGGGGAGCTGTTTTTT | CASSQEERRGELFF
TRBJ1-5 | - | few | 16 | TRBV10-1 | TGCGCCAGCAGTGTGTGGGGGGGGTGCAGCAATCAGCCCCAGCATTTT | CASSVWGGCSNQPQHF
TRBJ2-4 | TRBD2 | - | 15 | TRBV5-1 | TGCGCCAGCAGCTCGGTGGAGACTAGCAACCCCATTCAGTACTTC | CASSSVETSNPIQYF
TRBJ2-1 | - | few | 16 | TRBV7-3 | TGTGCCAGCAGCTTAACTCGCCAGGGGCGCAACGGTGAGCAGTTCTTC | CASSLTRQGRNGEQFF
TRBJ2-5 | TRBD2 | - | 16 | TRBV2 | TGTGCCAGCAGGCCCGGGACTAGCGGATTCCAAGAGACCCAGTACTTC | CASRPGTSGFQETQYF
TRBJ1-2 | - | - | 17 | TRBV18 | TGTGCCAGCTCACCCTCACTTTCACAGGGTACGGACTATGGCTACACCTTC | CASSPSLSQGTDYGYTF
TRBJ2-5 | TRBD2 | - | 14 | TRBV7-8 | TGTGCCAGCAGCTTAGGCCGACTAGCGGAGACCCAGTACTTC | CASSLGRLAETQYF
TRBJ2-7 | - | few | 14 | TRBV25-1 | TGTGCCAGCAGTGAATTTTCCAGCTCCTACGAGCAGTACTTC | CASSEFSSSYEQYF
TRBJ2-7 | - | - | 12 | TRBV14 | TGTGCCAGCAGTCAAGGACTTTCAGAGCAGTACTTC | CASSQGLSEQYF
TRBJ1-5 | TRBD1 | few | 14 | TRBV2 | TGTGCCAGCAGGGCGGGACAGCTCTCGCAGCCCCAGCATTTT | CASRAGQLSQPQHF
TRBJ1-6 | - | - | 14 | TRBV5-1 | TGCGCCAGCAGCTCCCGACCGGGGGATTCACCCCTCCACTTT | CASSSRPGDSPLHF
TRBJ2-5 | TRBD1 | few | 15 | TRBV6-6 | TGTGCCAGCAGCCGAGGACAGGGCTTTCAAGAGACCCAGTACTTC | CASSRGQGFQETQYF
TRBJ1-1 | - | - | 11 | TRBV28 | TGTGCCAGCAGCTCTCCCACTGAAGCTTTCTTT | CASSSPTEAFF
TRBJ1-4 | TRBD1 | - | 17 | TRBV9 | TGTGCCAGCAGCGCCTCAGGGGGCCCAGCAACTAATGAAAAACTGTTTTTT | CASSASGGPATNEKLFF
TRBJ2-3 | TRBD1 | - | 15 | TRBV5-1 | TGCGCCAGCAGCGCAGGGGACAGGGTCACAGATACGCAGTATTTT | CASSAGDRVTDTQYF
TRBJ2-1 | TRBD1 | - | 16 | TRBV11-1 | TGTGCCAGCAGCTTAGGAGGGACAGGGGTGGGAAATGAGCAGTTCTTC | CASSLGGTGVGNEQFF
TRBJ1-1 | - | once | 14 | TRBV11-2 | TGTGCCAGCAGCCCGCCGGCGGGGAACACTGAAGCTTTCTTT | CASSPPAGNTEAFF
TRBJ1-2 | TRBD1 | - | 13 | TRBV30 | TGTGCCTGGAGTCAGGGGGCAGTCTATGGCTACACCTTC | CAWSQGAVYGYTF
TRBJ2-1 | - | - | 14 | TRBV19 | TGTGCCAGTACATCTGGGGGGGCCTCCTATGAGCAGTTCTTC | CASTSGGASYEQFF
TRBJ1-4 | - | - | 14 | TRBV18 | TGTGCCAGCTCACCAGCACAGACTAATGAAAAACTGTTTTTT | CASSPAQTNEKLFF
TRBJ1-3 | TRBD1 | - | 16 | TRBV4-1 | TGCGCCAGCAGCCATTGGACAGGTACCTCTGGAAACACCATATATTTT | CASSHWTGTSGNTIYF
TRBJ1-3 | - | - | 13 | TRBV5-1 | TGCGCCAGCAGCTTGTACTCTGGAAACACCATATATTTT | CASSLYSGNTIYF
TRBJ1-5 | TRBD1 | - | 15 | TRBV6-1 | TGTGCCACCGTGATGGACAGGGCCGGCAATCAGCCCCAGCATTTT | CATVMDRAGNQPQHF
TRBJ2-7 | - | - | 14 | TRBV6-6 | TGTGCCAGCAGTACCAGGGCCCGATCCTCCGAGCAGTACTTC | CASSTRARSSEQYF